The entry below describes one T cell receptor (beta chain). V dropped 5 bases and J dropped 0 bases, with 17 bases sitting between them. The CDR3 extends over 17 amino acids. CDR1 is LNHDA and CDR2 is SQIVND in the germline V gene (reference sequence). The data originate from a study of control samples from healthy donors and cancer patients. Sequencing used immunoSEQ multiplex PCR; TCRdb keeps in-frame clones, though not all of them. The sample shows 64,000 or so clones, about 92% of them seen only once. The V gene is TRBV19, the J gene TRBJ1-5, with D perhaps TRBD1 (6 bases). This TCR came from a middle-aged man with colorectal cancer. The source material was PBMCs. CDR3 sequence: CASSGMDSSYSNQPQHF. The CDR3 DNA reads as TGTGCCAGTAGTGGAATGGACAGTTCGTATAGCAATCAGCCCCAGCATTTT.